The 29 T cell receptor beta chains below come from one sample, sequenced in a study of technical replicates of blood from four donors (dated by TCRdb to 2017 to 2019). Library construction relied on the immunoSEQ multiplex PCR assay. This immuneACCESS table, as held by TCRdb, lists in-frame sequences with V and J called but not all clones. Of the missing ones, under half trace to an unresolved V gene in checked studies; the others have no known cause. This sample is represented by about 56,000 clones; more than 90% of them were singletons. The ten largest clonotypes hold about 3% of the sample. What was sequenced was PBMCs. All receptors derive from a human donor in good health. Some clones in this sample may be carry-over from other donors' samples.

The gene calls are TRBV14 and TRBJ2-2, with 7 bases aligning to TRBD1. Germline V gives CDR1 SGHDN, CDR2 FVKESK. The CDR3 consists of 16 residues. After removal of 4 bases from V and 3 bases from J, the junction contained 8 bases not matched to a gene. CDR3 region: CASSLSRDRYTGELFF. CDR3 nucleotide sequence: TGTGCCAGCAGCCTTAGCCGGGACAGATACACCGGGGAGCTGTTTTTT.

This chain links TRBV6-6 with TRBJ1-5, with D unclear. Trimming stripped 2 bases from V and 4 bases from J, with 6 bases between. The germline V gene encodes CDR1 MNHNY and CDR2 SVGAGI (reference sequence). The CDR3 is 13 residues long. CDR3 DNA sequence: TGTGCCAGCAGTTACAACAGAAATCAGCCCCAGCATTTT. As protein: CASSYNRNQPQHF.

This chain links TRBV29-1 with TRBJ1-3; possibly TRBD1 for D (6 bases). Deletions cut 3 bases from V and 5 bases from J, with 14 bases between. This CDR3 is built from 14 residues. Germline CDR1 reads SQVTM; CDR2 reads ANQGSEA. The DNA of the CDR3 is TGCAGCGTTGACATGGGGGGGACAAGAAACACCATATATTTT. This translates into CSVDMGGTRNTIYF.

The chain is built from TRBV4-1 and TRBJ1-3; no firm D call. V gave up 6 bases and J gave up 0 bases, with 18 bases separating them. The CDR3 is 17 amino acids. Germline assignment: CDR1 MGHRA and CDR2 YSYEKL. The CDR3 reads CASSPTPAVSSGNTIYF. In nucleotides, the CDR3 is TGCGCCAGCAGTCCAACCCCGGCGGTCAGCTCTGGAAACACCATATATTTT.

V gene TRBV4-2 combines with J gene TRBJ2-1, with 13 bases fitting TRBD2. V lost 3 bases and J lost 7; bases outside the gene matches: 9. CDR3 length equals 17 residues. Germline assignment: CDR1 LGHNA and CDR2 YNFKEQ. CDR3 sequence: CASSHHWTSGSSNEQFF. The CDR3 region has the DNA TGTGCCAGCAGCCACCACTGGACTAGCGGGAGTTCGAATGAGCAGTTCTTC.

V is TRBV4-3 and J is TRBJ1-1; D is possibly TRBD1 (6 bases). Trimming removed 4 bases from V and 9 bases from J, with 15 bases in between. The CDR3 is made up of 13 amino acids. Germline V gene data show CDR1 as LGHNA and CDR2 as YSLEER. CDR3 sequence: CASSLVTGEKAFF. CDR3 sequence (DNA): TGCGCCAGCAGCCTAGTGACAGGAGAGAAAGCTTTCTTT.

The V call is TRBV7-2, the J call TRBJ2-5; tentatively, D is TRBD1 (5 bases). With 3 bases removed from V and 1 base from J, the gap between germline ends came to 9 bases. The CDR3 is 14 residues long. Germline assignment: CDR1 SGHTA and CDR2 FQGNSA. The CDR3 region is CASSFDRIQETQYF. The CDR3 bases are TGTGCCAGCAGCTTCGACAGAATCCAAGAGACCCAGTACTTC.

The chain is built from TRBV19 and TRBJ1-2, with D uncertain. The CDR3 is 13 residues long. Germline V gene lookup returns CDR1 LNHDA and CDR2 SQIVND (reference sequence). Between the trimmed V and J ends, which lost 8 bases and 2 bases, there was a span of 12 bases. CDR3 sequence (DNA): TGTGCCAGTTCAGAACCTCCGAACTATGGCTACACCTTC. This gives the protein CASSEPPNYGYTF. Supplemented by reference TRBV19 and TRBJ1-2, the full variable domain reads DGGITQSPKYLFRKEGQNVTLSCEQNLNHDAMYWYRQDPGQGLRLIYYSQIVNDFQKGDIAEGYSVSREKKESFPLTVTSAQKNPTAFYLCASSEPPNYGYTFGSGTRLTVV.

The chain recombines TRBV6-1 with TRBJ2-3; 10 bases match TRBD2. Germline V gene data show CDR1 as MNHNS and CDR2 as SASEGT. There are 17 residues in the CDR3. With 4 bases clipped from V and 2 bases from J, the junction kept 9 bases outside the gene matches. DNA for the CDR3: TGTGCCAGCAGTGGATGGCTAGCGGGGGAATACACAGATACGCAGTATTTT. This encodes CASSGWLAGEYTDTQYF.

The CDR3 DNA is TGTGCCAGCAGCTTATTCCCTTCAGGGAGCAATCAGCCCCAGCATTTT. Residues: CASSLFPSGSNQPQHF. The chain combines TRBV7-2 with TRBJ1-5; a weak D match, TRBD1 (5 bases). CDR1 and CDR2 (germline): SGHTA, FQGNSA. V dropped 2 bases and J dropped 1 base, with 12 bases sitting between them. The CDR3 length is 16 residues.

The chain couples TRBV5-4 to TRBJ2-5; possibly TRBD2 for D (6 bases). Per germline, CDR1 SGHNT and CDR2 YYREEE (reference sequence). The CDR3 has 14 residues. V shed 0 bases and J shed 2 bases, with 8 bases lying between them. DNA for the CDR3: TGTGCCAGCAGCTTGGATGGGGGGCAAGAGACCCAGTACTTC. This encodes CASSLDGGQETQYF.

The chain carries TRBV7-3 and TRBJ2-5; 10 bases are shared with TRBD2. Germline V gives CDR1 SGHTA, CDR2 FQGTGA. J lost 3 bases, V lost 7 bases, and 17 bases had no gene match. CDR3 size: 18 residues. CDR3 nucleotide sequence: TGTGCCAGCACCAACCCAATCGGGGCTAGCGGGAGAAAAGAGACCCAGTACTTC. This translates into CASTNPIGASGRKETQYF.

The rearrangement joins TRBV13 to TRBJ2-7, with 9 bases that match TRBD1. The length of the CDR3 is 13 residues. Germline values: CDR1 PRHDT, CDR2 FYEKMQ (reference sequence). Losses at the gene ends were 5 bases for V and 11 bases for J; bases not matched to a gene: 10. For the CDR3, the DNA is TGTGCCAGCAGCCCGGACAGGGGCCTCCCGGAGTACTTC. It encodes CASSPDRGLPEYF.

The gene calls are TRBV5-4 and TRBJ1-1, with TRBD1 as a possible D gene (6 bases). The germline V and J ends were trimmed by 3 bases and 4 bases, with 7 bases remaining between them. Germline V gene data show CDR1 as SGHNT and CDR2 as YYREEE (reference sequence). The CDR3 sequence is 12 residues long. CDR3 sequence reads: CASSSRGTEAFF. Written as DNA, the CDR3 is TGTGCCAGCAGCTCCAGGGGCACTGAAGCTTTCTTT. The full variable domain, with the rest looked up from reference TRBV5-4 and TRBJ1-1, is ETGVTQSPTHLIKTRGQQVTLRCSSQSGHNTVSWYQQALGQGPQFIFQYYREEENGRGNFPPRFSGLQFPNYSSELNVNALELDDSALYLCASSSRGTEAFFGQGTRLTVV.

V and J are TRBV5-1 and TRBJ1-4, with 10 nucleotides matching TRBD1. Germline V lookup: CDR1 SGHRS, CDR2 YFSETQ. V gave up 4 bases and J gave up 7 bases; unmatched junction bases: 7. This CDR3 is 15 amino acids long. In DNA, the CDR3 is TGCGCCAGCAGCCAAACGACAGGGGGCGGTGAAAAACTGTTTTTT. Translated: CASSQTTGGGEKLFF.

The chain joins TRBV6-5 to TRBJ2-5, with 7 bases that match TRBD2. Germline values: CDR1 MNHEY, CDR2 SVGAGI. J gave up 7 bases and V 2 bases, and 1 base lay outside the gene matches. This CDR3 comprises 12 residues. Here the CDR3 reads CASSYRGGTQYF. Written as DNA, the CDR3 is TGTGCCAGCAGTTACCGCGGGGGGACCCAGTACTTC.

This chain connects TRBV12-5 to TRBJ2-7; D is possibly TRBD2 (6 bases). V was pared by 2 bases and J by 1 base, with 18 bases between. The CDR3 runs 17 residues. Germline assignment: CDR1 LGHNT and CDR2 FRNRAP. For the CDR3, the DNA is TGTGCTAGTGGTTTGCCCCAGTCGGGCCGGGGGTCCTACGAGCAGTACTTC. Translated: CASGLPQSGRGSYEQYF.

The CDR3 nucleotides are TGTGCCAGCAGCCCCACCGGGACTAGCGGGGGGCAGACCCAGTACTTC. Amino acid sequence: CASSPTGTSGGQTQYF. V usage is TRBV7-2 and J usage is TRBJ2-5; 15 bases fit TRBD2. The CDR3 extends over 16 amino acids. V lost 5 bases, J lost 6 bases, and 7 bases stayed unmatched. Germline CDR1 and CDR2: SGHTA and FQGNSA.

The chain carries TRBV6-1 and TRBJ2-5, with a tentative D call TRBD2 (7 bases). V was clipped by 4 bases and J by 9 bases, with 15 bases between them. CDR1 is MNHNS, CDR2 SASEGT, per germline. The CDR3 covers 13 residues. CDR3 coding DNA: TGTGCCAGCAGTGTGAAGGGGGGGCAATCCCAGTACTTC. It yields the protein CASSVKGGQSQYF.

DNA of the CDR3: TGTGCCAGCAGCCAAGGATTAACAGGGGGAGACATATATGGCTACACCTTC. It translates to CASSQGLTGGDIYGYTF. This rearrangement joins TRBV5-6 to TRBJ1-2, with 8 positions matching TRBD1. This CDR3 region has 17 residues. V shed 4 bases and J 5 bases; nucleotides not matched to a gene: 16. CDR1 and CDR2 from the germline V gene are SGHDT and YYEEEE.

This sequence joins TRBV7-9 and TRBJ2-3, with TRBD2 identical over 8 bases. Germline V gene data show CDR1 as SEHNR and CDR2 as FQNEAQ (reference sequence). With 7 bases clipped from V and 6 bases from J, the junction kept 6 bases outside the gene matches. This CDR3 has 13 amino acids. The CDR3 nucleotides are TGTGCCAGCACCCCCGGGGGGGCGGATACGCAGTATTTT. It encodes CASTPGGADTQYF.

This chain uses TRBV7-9 with TRBJ2-7, with D tentatively TRBD2 (6 bases). The germline V gene has CDR1 SEHNR and CDR2 FQNEAQ (reference sequence). There are 15 residues in the CDR3. Between the trimmed V and J ends, which lost 0 bases and 1 base, there was a span of 10 bases. The CDR3 DNA reads TGTGCCAGCAGCTTAGCTAGCGGACGTTCCTACGAGCAGTACTTC. Translation: CASSLASGRSYEQYF.

This clone was found once. Here the CDR3 DNA reads TGTGCCAGCAGCATCCTAGCCGGGACTAGTGAAGAGACCCAGTACTTC. This codes for CASSILAGTSEETQYF. The rearrangement links TRBV7-9 to TRBJ2-5, with 8 bases fitting TRBD2. Losses at the gene ends were 5 bases for V and 3 bases for J; bases not matched to a gene: 11. Germline V CDR1 and CDR2: SEHNR, FQNEAQ (reference sequence). This CDR3 has 16 amino acids.

The rearrangement uses TRBV2 and TRBJ2-7; 11 nucleotides line up with TRBD2. Germline CDR1 reads SNHLY; CDR2 reads FYNNEI. The CDR3 runs to 14 residues. The J segment lost 11 bases and the V segment lost 6 bases, leaving 12 bases of the junction unmatched. Written as DNA, the CDR3 is TGTGCCAGCAGGTCCCCGGGACTAGCGGCCCGAAAGTACTTC. Translation gives CASRSPGLAARKYF.

V usage is TRBV13 and J usage is TRBJ2-7; 11 nucleotides line up with TRBD2. CDR3 length equals 16 residues. The trim removed 5 bases at V and 7 bases at J, leaving 13 bases unmatched. Germline lookup yields CDR1 PRHDT and CDR2 FYEKMQ (reference sequence). This CDR3 reads CASSPWLAGGPGEQYF. As DNA, the CDR3 is TGTGCCAGCAGCCCGTGGTTAGCGGGGGGGCCGGGAGAGCAGTACTTC.

V and J are TRBV5-1 and TRBJ2-3; D might be TRBD2 (6 bases). CDR3 length equals 17 residues. Germline V gene sequence: CDR1 SGHRS, CDR2 YFSETQ. V was clipped by 3 bases and J by 3 bases, with 20 bases between them. CDR3 protein: CASSSGGAGRWTDTQYF. CDR3 nucleotide sequence: TGCGCCAGCAGCTCGGGCGGTGCGGGAAGGTGGACAGATACGCAGTATTTT. The full variable domain, its missing parts supplied by reference TRBV5-1 and TRBJ2-3, is KAGVTQTPRYLIKTRGQQVTLSCSPISGHRSVSWYQQTPGQGLQFLFEYFSETQRNKGNFPGRFSGRQFSNSRSEMNVSTLELGDSALYLCASSSGGAGRWTDTQYFGPGTRLTVL.

In its sample, this clone was seen once. V and J are TRBV6-6 and TRBJ2-2; 8 bases fit TRBD2. Germline lookup yields CDR1 MNHNY and CDR2 SVGAGI (reference sequence). Unmatched junction bases numbered 4, after V lost 2 bases and J lost 5 bases. The CDR3 extends over 15 amino acids. This CDR3 is CASSYLAGGTGELFF. CDR3 DNA sequence: TGTGCCAGCAGTTACCTAGCGGGCGGTACCGGGGAGCTGTTTTTT.

This rearrangement joins TRBV6-6 to TRBJ1-1; 10 nucleotides align to TRBD1. The CDR3 has 16 residues. J gave up 5 bases and V 7 bases, and 13 bases lay outside the gene matches. Germline values: CDR1 MNHNY, CDR2 SVGAGI (reference sequence). DNA of the CDR3: TGTGCCAGCACCCACGCTCCGTCGGGACAGGGGACTGAAGCTTTCTTT. Translating gives CASTHAPSGQGTEAFF.

This chain uses TRBV6-6 with TRBJ2-7; D ambiguous. In germline, CDR1 is MNHNY, CDR2 SVGAGI (reference sequence). The CDR3 sequence is 14 residues long. V lost 0 bases to trimming and J lost 0 bases, with 6 bases between them. CDR3 residues: CASSYSGPSYEQYF. The CDR3 region has the DNA TGTGCCAGCAGTTACTCGGGCCCCTCCTACGAGCAGTACTTC.